This T cell receptor beta chain was obtained from a study of T cells expressing NK-cell markers (dated by TCRdb to the early 2020s). Regarding the complete study: TCR beta-chain repertoires were profiled in sorted CD3+CD56+NKG2C+, CD3+CD56+NKG2C- and CD3+CD56-NKG2C+ T-cell subsets from roughly eight donors. Of the eight sequenced donors, seven were found to be HCMV-seropositive and one was found to be HCMV-seronegative. Randomly selected healthy volunteers, three men and five women, were used as the eight sequenced donors. Sequencing of the libraries produced 2 x 150 bp reads on Illumina HiSeq 2000/2500, MiSeq or NextSeq.

Remarks on this clonotype: The clone's antigen remains unknown.

To determine HCMV serostatus, a commercial ELISA kit was used to detect HCMV-specific IgG in serum. Peripheral blood mononuclear cells were isolated from blood by Ficoll density gradient centrifugation. The sequencer listed for this sample is Illumina HiSeq 2000. 5'RACE template switching, by which a universal primer site and unique molecular identifiers were added, was used to make TCR beta cDNA libraries. Priming for cDNA synthesis came from the TCR beta constant segment, and two successive PCR amplification steps followed. Regarding the original processing steps: MIGEC was used to demultiplex reads and group reads by UMI, and MiTCR was used to assemble and quantify clonotypes. To remove erroneous sequences, TCR cDNA sequences were retained only when supported by two or more reads. Downstream repertoire analysis used the tcR package, and clonotypes were matched across fractions by CDR3 nucleotide sequence plus V segment. VDJmatch was used to annotate antigen specificity against VDJdb, with one amino acid substitution allowed in CDR3. TCRdb reprocessed the reads and lists each CDR3 protein sequence as a single entry, with no DNA. TCRdb, not the original authors, processed these V and J calls. The sample's clone listing holds about 410,000 distinct CDR3 sequences. Around 11% of the sample belongs to the ten largest clones.

Summary of the overall study and its limitations: Those dominant clonotypes were again the most abundant among CD3+CD56-NKG2C+ cells in a handful of donors, at roughly 25-65%. In five to seven donors, the dominant CD3+CD56+NKG2C+ clonotypes were among the top 10 CD8+ clonotypes and accounted for about 1.0-7.5% of CD8+ T cells. It remained unclear whether the expanded NKG2C-expressing T cell clones were specific for HCMV antigens.

The CDR3 starts with the cysteine, ends with the phenylalanine, and has 14 residues. No DNA is recorded. Taken from the germline V gene, the CDR1 and CDR2 loops are SGHRS and YFSETQ. The chain links TRBV5-1 with TRBJ1-1; TCRdb proposes TRBD1, but this gene call is untestable without DNA. The TCR was taken from a woman aged 45-65 years in good health. Donor details come from another sample of the same person, matched by shared clones. The sample comprised blood T cells: a sorted CD56 or NKG2C T cell subset, CD4+ or CD8+ T cells, or bulk PBMC T cells (not recorded which). The CDR3 amino acid sequence is: CASSLGGAIPEAFF.